Listed below are T cell receptor beta chains from one sample, sequenced in a study of monozygotic twins with inflammatory bowel disease. One entry per CDR3 protein, without DNA, is what TCRdb gives after re-calling the 5' RACE reads. The sample has 200,000 to 250,000 distinct CDR3 sequences, and its top ten clones hold approximately 1.6%. Sequenced material: blood. These receptors all come from a human donor with ulcerative colitis or Crohn's disease, or a healthy co-twin of an affected twin (not recorded which). Each CDR3 is given with its conserved first and last residue. Each record gives: J gene, clone size, V gene, CDR3 protein. The size entry is marked missing in some rows and otherwise reads once, few, many or a size class.

TRBJ1-5,.,TRBV20-1,CSALVGTGNNQPQHF
TRBJ2-7,.,TRBV5-1,CASSPDRGSDTYEQYF
TRBJ1-1,.,TRBV5-1,CASSLFAGGGTEAFF
TRBJ2-2,.,TRBV18,CASSPYRDSGMTGELFF
TRBJ2-1,medium-sized,TRBV5-1,CASSLLTGGYEQFF
TRBJ2-7,.,TRBV20-1,CSERAFRSYEQYF
TRBJ2-7,.,TRBV4-1,CASSQVGGGRYEQYF
TRBJ1-3,.,TRBV3-1,CASSQAGYTIYF
TRBJ2-7,.,TRBV27,CASKPGAHYEQYF
TRBJ2-7,.,TRBV20-1,CSARDRDPPALYEQYF
TRBJ1-6,.,TRBV5-1,CASSMTESSYNSPLHF